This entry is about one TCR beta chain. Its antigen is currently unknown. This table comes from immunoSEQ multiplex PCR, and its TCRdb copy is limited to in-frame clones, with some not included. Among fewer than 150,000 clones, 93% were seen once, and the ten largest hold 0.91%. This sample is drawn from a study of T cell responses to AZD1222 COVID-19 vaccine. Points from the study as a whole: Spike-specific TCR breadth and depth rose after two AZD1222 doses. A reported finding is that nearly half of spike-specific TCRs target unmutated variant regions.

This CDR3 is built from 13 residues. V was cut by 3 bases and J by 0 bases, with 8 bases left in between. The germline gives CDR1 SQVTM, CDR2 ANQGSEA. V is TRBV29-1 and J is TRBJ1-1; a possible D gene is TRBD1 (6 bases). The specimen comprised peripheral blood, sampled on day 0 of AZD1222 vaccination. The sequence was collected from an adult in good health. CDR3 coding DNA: TGCAGCGTTGACCCAGGGGTGAACACTGAAGCTTTCTTT. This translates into CSVDPGVNTEAFF.